Reported below is one T cell receptor (beta chain). Its matching antigen is unknown. At one of its ends the junction is not consistent with the germline gene, which may arise from a read error. Use of 60 Vbeta and 13 Jbeta primers characterized the PCR. Produced via immunoSEQ multiplex PCR; TCRdb's table is partial and in-frame only. The sample yields approximately 240,000 clones, around four fifths seen once. CDR1 is SEHNR, CDR2 FQNEAQ, per germline (reference sequence). The CDR3 runs to 13 residues. The source of the sample is a study of cytomegalovirus exposure and HLA in healthy donors. General study results and limits: Accurate prediction of most subjects' HLA-A and HLA-B alleles from TCR beta sequences was reported. A list of about 160 TCR beta chains associated with cytomegalovirus was given. Segments of the TCR beta V type were, in most cases, productive about 87% or about 30% of the time in an earlier analysis.

Unrecorded immune exposures were likely, despite nominal health at sampling. The chain joins TRBV7-9 to TRBJ2-5; D is unresolved. The origin of this receptor is a woman aged 55 to 70 in good health and CMV-seropositive. Sequenced sample: PBMCs. As DNA, the CDR3 is TGTGCCAGCAGTTTAACGCAAGCCAAGAAACCAAACTTC. Translating gives CASSLTQAKKPNF.